The 23 T cell receptor beta chains reported below all come from one sample, sequenced in a study of cytomegalovirus exposure and HLA in healthy donors. The assay was immunoSEQ multiplex PCR, and TCRdb's table has in-frame clones only and misses some. The sample holds under 300,000 clones, about 90% seen once. The specimen sequenced was PBMCs. All receptors come from a woman under 40 in good health and CMV-seropositive.

Only a few counts were recorded for this clone. CDR3 protein: CASSLVGVSSGNTIYF. The CDR3 nucleotides are TGCGCCAGCAGCTTGGTCGGAGTGTCTTCTGGAAACACCATATATTTT. The chain has TRBV5-1 and TRBJ1-3; D gene unclear. Deletions cut 0 bases from V and 1 base from J, with 11 bases between. Per the germline V gene, CDR1 is SGHRS and CDR2 is YFSETQ. This CDR3 is built from 16 residues.

The chain has TRBV5-6 and TRBJ1-3; D gene unclear. This CDR3 has 16 residues. The V gene's germline CDR1 is SGHDT and CDR2 YYEEEE. Trimming shortened V by 4 bases and J by 4 bases, and 18 bases separated the two germline ends. CDR3 amino acids: CASSGLVVDPGNTIYF. The CDR3 DNA follows: TGTGCCAGCAGCGGCCTCGTTGTTGATCCGGGAAACACCATATATTTT.

V and J are TRBV27 and TRBJ2-1, with 7 bases fitting TRBD2. Germline CDR1 MNHEY, CDR2 SMNVEV (reference sequence). Trimming took 2 bases from V and 15 from J; bases not matched to a gene: 10. The CDR3 runs to 13 residues. The CDR3 bases are TGTGCCAGCAGTTTAAGGCGGGAGTTGGCCGCGTTCTTC. Protein sequence: CASSLRRELAAFF.

V is TRBV5-1 and J is TRBJ2-7; D gene ambiguous. CDR3 length: 14 residues. V was pared by 1 base and J by 0 bases, with 8 bases between. CDR1 is SGHRS and CDR2 is YFSETQ in the germline V gene. The CDR3 DNA is TGCGCCAGCAGCTTGTCTATGGTCTCCTACGAGCAGTACTTC. It yields the protein CASSLSMVSYEQYF.

The V call is TRBV5-1, the J call TRBJ1-1; 8 nucleotides match TRBD1. Trimming cost V 5 bases and J 0 bases; bases outside gene matches: 3. The CDR3 is 14 residues long. Germline V gene lookup returns CDR1 SGHRS and CDR2 YFSETQ. The CDR3 DNA sequence: TGCGCCAGCAGGAACAGGGGGGTGAACACTGAAGCTTTCTTT. Translated: CASRNRGVNTEAFF.

This chain connects TRBV29-1 to TRBJ1-2, with TRBD1 matching 8 bases. Germline-derived CDR1 and CDR2 are SQVTM and ANQGSEA. V dropped 4 bases and J dropped 6; count of bases not matched to a gene: 4. The CDR3 contains 12 residues. The CDR3 region is CSVATGVHGYTF. CDR3 DNA sequence: TGCAGCGTTGCGACAGGGGTACATGGCTACACCTTC.

The chain employs TRBV25-1 and TRBJ1-4, with a tentative D call TRBD1 (6 bases). This CDR3 has 16 amino acids. The V end lost 4 bases, the J end lost 3 bases, and 15 bases lay between the germline ends. Germline lookup yields CDR1 MGHDK and CDR2 SYGVNS. CDR3 sequence: CASSAHTGFANEKLFF. The CDR3 nucleotides are TGTGCCAGCAGTGCGCACACAGGGTTCGCTAATGAAAAACTGTTTTTT.

V is TRBV2 and J is TRBJ2-3; 13 bases are shared with TRBD2. V trimming: 5 bases; J trimming: 2 bases; junction bases outside the gene matches: 4. This CDR3 has 16 amino acids. CDR1 SNHLY and CDR2 FYNNEI come from the germline V gene. CDR3 DNA sequence: TGTGCCAGCAGTAGGGGACTAGCGGGACCCACAGATACGCAGTATTTT. Translating gives CASSRGLAGPTDTQYF.

This chain links TRBV19 with TRBJ1-1, with 10 bases aligning to TRBD1. Unmatched junction bases numbered 3, after V lost 2 bases and J lost 3 bases. This CDR3 region has 15 residues. CDR1 is LNHDA, CDR2 SQIVND, per germline (reference sequence). This CDR3 is CASSISGTGDTEAFF. In nucleotides, the CDR3 is TGTGCCAGTAGTATAAGTGGGACAGGGGACACTGAAGCTTTCTTT.

The chain combines TRBV5-1 with TRBJ2-7; D may be TRBD1 (5 bases). The CDR3 extends over 13 amino acids. Looked up from germline, CDR1 is SGHRS and CDR2 is YFSETQ. Trimming removed 3 bases at V and 7 bases at J, with 14 bases between. CDR3 sequence reads: CASSYPGKREQYF. CDR3 DNA sequence: TGCGCCAGCAGCTATCCAGGGAAGAGGGAGCAGTACTTC.

This clone was observed a single time. The rearrangement uses TRBV27 and TRBJ2-7; maybe TRBD2 (6 bases). Germline V gene sequence: CDR1 MNHEY, CDR2 SMNVEV (reference sequence). Trimming took off 6 bases at V and 4 bases at J, with 13 bases between the two ends. The CDR3 extends over 13 amino acids. The CDR3 here is CASRTAGGYEQYF. The DNA of the CDR3 is TGTGCCAGCAGAACAGCGGGTGGGTACGAGCAGTACTTC.

The CDR3 reads CASLVGLAGEGTQYF. The CDR3 coding sequence is TGTGCCAGCTTGGTTGGGCTAGCGGGAGAGGGGACCCAGTACTTC. The chain carries TRBV2 and TRBJ2-5, with 10 bases matching TRBD2. The CDR3 spans 15 residues. CDR1 SNHLY and CDR2 FYNNEI come from the germline V gene. The J segment lost 7 bases and the V segment lost 8 bases, leaving 13 bases of the junction unmatched.

This clone was seen more than once but under ten times. V is TRBV9 and J is TRBJ1-2; D is unresolved. This CDR3 spans 14 amino acids. With 4 bases removed from V and 2 bases from J, the gap between germline ends came to 12 bases. The germline gives CDR1 SGDLS, CDR2 YYNGEE. The CDR3 DNA follows: TGTGCCAGCAGCCCCCAACAGATGAACTATGGCTACACCTTC. The encoded protein is CASSPQQMNYGYTF.

This clone has only a few counts. The chain is built from TRBV27 and TRBJ2-7; 10 bases are shared with TRBD2. CDR3 length: 14 residues. The trim removed 7 bases at V and 3 bases at J, leaving 6 bases unmatched. CDR1 MNHEY and CDR2 SMNVEV come from the germline V gene (reference sequence). This chain's CDR3 is CASKPGTSVYEQYF. For the CDR3, the DNA is TGTGCCAGCAAGCCCGGGACTAGCGTCTACGAGCAGTACTTC.

This chain links TRBV19 with TRBJ2-7; D gene uncertain. The CDR3 runs 13 residues. The germline CDR1 and CDR2 sequences are LNHDA and SQIVND (reference sequence). V lost 3 bases to trimming and J lost 4 bases, with 10 bases between them. The CDR3 here is CASSIAVMYEQYF. The CDR3 bases are TGTGCCAGTAGTATTGCAGTAATGTACGAGCAGTACTTC.

The chain combines TRBV5-4 with TRBJ2-1; D unclear. The CDR3 has 15 amino acids. The V gene's germline CDR1 is SGHNT and CDR2 YYREEE (reference sequence). V was clipped by 0 bases and J by 0 bases, with 7 bases between them. This chain's CDR3 is CASSLATSSYNEQFF. CDR3 DNA sequence: TGTGCCAGCAGCTTGGCAACGAGCTCCTACAATGAGCAGTTCTTC. The variable domain in full, completed from reference TRBV5-4 and TRBJ2-1, reads ETGVTQSPTHLIKTRGQQVTLRCSSQSGHNTVSWYQQALGQGPQFIFQYYREEENGRGNFPPRFSGLQFPNYSSELNVNALELDDSALYLCASSLATSSYNEQFFGPGTRLTVL.

As concerns this clone: Other DNA sequences in this specimen translate into the identical CDR3. V is TRBV9 and J is TRBJ2-7; 11 nucleotides agree with TRBD1. The CDR3 runs 14 residues. Germline lookup yields CDR1 SGDLS and CDR2 YYNGEE. After removal of 3 bases from V and 4 bases from J, the junction contained 3 bases not matched to a gene. CDR3 residues: CASSAGTGGYEQYF. The CDR3 DNA is TGTGCCAGCAGCGCCGGGACAGGGGGGTACGAGCAGTACTTC.

The chain combines TRBV2 with TRBJ2-7, with 7 positions matching TRBD1. V was pared by 8 bases and J by 3 bases, with 13 bases of the junction left unmatched. Germline-derived CDR1 and CDR2 are SNHLY and FYNNEI. This CDR3 is 15 amino acids long. The CDR3 region is CASGEMGQIIYEQYF. CDR3 nucleotides: TGTGCCAGCGGGGAAATGGGACAGATCATCTACGAGCAGTACTTC.

This clone was recorded only once. The chain recombines TRBV7-6 with TRBJ2-1, with a tentative D call TRBD2 (6 bases). V dropped 1 base and J dropped 6 bases, with 10 bases sitting between them. The CDR3 length is 14 residues. CDR1 SGHVS and CDR2 FNYEAQ come from the germline V gene. Written as DNA, the CDR3 is TGTGCCAGCAGCTTAGAATACGGGAGCAATGAGCAGTTCTTC. Amino acids: CASSLEYGSNEQFF.

V gene TRBV15 combines with J gene TRBJ1-2, with a tentative D call TRBD1 (6 bases). The CDR3 consists of 15 residues. Germline assignment: CDR1 LNHNV and CDR2 YYDKDF (reference sequence). The germline V and J ends were trimmed by 3 bases and 2 bases, with 13 bases remaining between them. CDR3 DNA sequence: TGTGCCACCAGCAGGGCAGGGACACCCAACTATGGCTACACCTTC. Its protein is CATSRAGTPNYGYTF.

This sequence joins TRBV2 and TRBJ2-7; 13 nucleotides align to TRBD2. The V and J ends lost 6 bases and 2 bases, in that order; junction bases with no gene match: 7. This CDR3 region has 16 residues. Germline CDR1 and CDR2: SNHLY and FYNNEI. CDR3 protein: CASRRLTSGRAYEQYF. DNA for the CDR3: TGTGCCAGCAGGAGGCTAACTAGCGGGAGGGCCTACGAGCAGTACTTC.

The rearrangement joins TRBV28 to TRBJ2-3; TRBD2 matches 13 bases. Germline CDR1 reads MDHEN; CDR2 reads SYDVKM. V was clipped by 3 bases and J by 0 bases; unmatched bases: 3. This CDR3 spans 17 amino acids. Written as DNA, the CDR3 is TGTGCCAGCAGTTTCGGGACTAGCGGGACTAGCACAGATACGCAGTATTTT. Translating gives CASSFGTSGTSTDTQYF.

The chain links TRBV5-1 to TRBJ2-7; 9 positions match TRBD2. In germline, CDR1 is SGHRS, CDR2 YFSETQ. The CDR3 has 15 residues. J was trimmed by 0 bases and V by 2 bases; bases with no gene match: 3. The CDR3 loop is CASSFLAGSSYEQYF. The CDR3 region has the DNA TGCGCCAGCAGCTTCCTAGCGGGGAGCTCCTACGAGCAGTACTTC. Full variable domain (outside the CDR3, taken from reference TRBV5-1 and TRBJ2-7): KAGVTQTPRYLIKTRGQQVTLSCSPISGHRSVSWYQQTPGQGLQFLFEYFSETQRNKGNFPGRFSGRQFSNSRSEMNVSTLELGDSALYLCASSFLAGSSYEQYFGPGTRLTVT.